This TCR beta chain originates from a study of T cells after yellow fever vaccination. TCRdb ran MiXCR on the 5' RACE reads and lists one entry per CDR3 protein. Counted here are hundreds of thousands of distinct CDR3 sequences, roughly 8% occurring once; the ten biggest clones make up approximately 15%. The V and J ends lost 2 bases and 6 bases respectively, with 14 bases between them. CDR3 length: 14 amino acids. Germline CDR1 reads WNHNN; CDR2 reads SYGVQD (reference sequence). This material consisted of PBMCs, taken approximately 47 days after the first yellow fever vaccination. The rearrangement uses TRBV10-1 and TRBJ2-7; D may be TRBD1 or TRBD2 (5 bases each). This TCR came from a man aged 18 to 35 who received the YFV17D yellow fever vaccine. CDR3 amino acids: CASSEGDGVGEQYF. The DNA for the CDR3 is TGCGCCAGCAGTGAGGGGGACGGAGTCGGCGAGCAGTACTTC.